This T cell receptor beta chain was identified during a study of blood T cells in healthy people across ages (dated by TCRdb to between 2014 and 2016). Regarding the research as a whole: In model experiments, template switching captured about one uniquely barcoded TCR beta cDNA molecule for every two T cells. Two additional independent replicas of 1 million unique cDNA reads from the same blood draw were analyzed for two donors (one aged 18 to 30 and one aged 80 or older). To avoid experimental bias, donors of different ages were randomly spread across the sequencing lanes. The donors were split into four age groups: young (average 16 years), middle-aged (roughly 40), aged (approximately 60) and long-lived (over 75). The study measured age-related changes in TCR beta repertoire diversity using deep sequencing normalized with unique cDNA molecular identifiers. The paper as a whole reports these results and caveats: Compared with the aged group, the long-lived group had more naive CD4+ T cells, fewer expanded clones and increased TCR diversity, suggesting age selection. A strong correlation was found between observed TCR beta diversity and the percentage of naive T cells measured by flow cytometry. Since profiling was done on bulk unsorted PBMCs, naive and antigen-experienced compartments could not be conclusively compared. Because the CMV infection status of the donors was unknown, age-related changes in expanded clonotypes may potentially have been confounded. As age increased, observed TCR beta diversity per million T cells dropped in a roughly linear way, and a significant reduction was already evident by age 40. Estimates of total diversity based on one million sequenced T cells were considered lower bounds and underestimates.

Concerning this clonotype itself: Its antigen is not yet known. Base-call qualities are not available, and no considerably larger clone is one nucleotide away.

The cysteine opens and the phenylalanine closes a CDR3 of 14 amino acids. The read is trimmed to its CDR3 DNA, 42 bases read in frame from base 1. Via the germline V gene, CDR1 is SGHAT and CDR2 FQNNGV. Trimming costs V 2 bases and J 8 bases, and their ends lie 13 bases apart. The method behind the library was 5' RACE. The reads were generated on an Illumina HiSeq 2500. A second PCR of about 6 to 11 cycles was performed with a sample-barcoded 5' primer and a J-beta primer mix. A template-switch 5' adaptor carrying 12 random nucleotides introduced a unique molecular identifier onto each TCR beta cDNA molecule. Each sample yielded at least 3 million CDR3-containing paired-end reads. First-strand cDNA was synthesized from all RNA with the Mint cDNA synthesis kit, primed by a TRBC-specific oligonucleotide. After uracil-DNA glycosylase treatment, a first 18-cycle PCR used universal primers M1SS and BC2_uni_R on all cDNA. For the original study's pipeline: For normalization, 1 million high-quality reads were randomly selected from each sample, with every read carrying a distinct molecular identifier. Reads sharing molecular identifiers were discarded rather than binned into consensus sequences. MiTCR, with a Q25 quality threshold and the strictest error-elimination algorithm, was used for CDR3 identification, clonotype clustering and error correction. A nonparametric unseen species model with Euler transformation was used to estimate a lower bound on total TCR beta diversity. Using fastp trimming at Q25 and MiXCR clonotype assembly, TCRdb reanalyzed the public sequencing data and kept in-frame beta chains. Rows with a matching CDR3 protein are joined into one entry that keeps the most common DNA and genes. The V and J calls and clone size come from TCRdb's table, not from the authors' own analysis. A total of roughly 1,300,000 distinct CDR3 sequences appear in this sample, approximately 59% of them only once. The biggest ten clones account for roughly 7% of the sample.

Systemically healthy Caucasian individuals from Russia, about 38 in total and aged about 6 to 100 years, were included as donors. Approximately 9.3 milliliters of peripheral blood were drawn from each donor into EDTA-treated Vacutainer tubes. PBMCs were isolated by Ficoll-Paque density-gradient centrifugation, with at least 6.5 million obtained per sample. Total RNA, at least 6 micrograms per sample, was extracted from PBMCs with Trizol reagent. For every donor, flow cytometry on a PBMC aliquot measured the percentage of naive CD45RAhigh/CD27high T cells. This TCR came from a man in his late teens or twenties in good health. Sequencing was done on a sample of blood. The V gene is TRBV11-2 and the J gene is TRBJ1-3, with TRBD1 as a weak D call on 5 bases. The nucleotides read TGTGCCAGCAGCTTATCGGGTGGGGGAGACACCATATATTTT. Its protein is CASSLSGGGDTIYF.